Shown below are 30 T cell receptor beta chains from a single sample sequenced in a study of T cell responses to AZD1222 COVID-19 vaccine. Here immunoSEQ multiplex PCR was the method, and the copy in TCRdb shows in-frame clones only, minus some. Among about 120,000 clones listed, roughly 87% were seen once. The material sequenced was peripheral blood, taken on day 0 of MenACWY control vaccination. All receptors come from an adult in good health.

The rearrangement links TRBV28 to TRBJ1-2; 12 nucleotides match TRBD1. Losses at the gene ends were 4 bases for V and 6 bases for J; bases not matched to a gene: 6. Germline-derived CDR1 and CDR2 are MDHEN and SYDVKM. CDR3 length: 15 residues. The CDR3 DNA follows: TGTGCCAGCAGTTCGCCGGGACAGGGGGCGGATGGCTACACCTTC. This gives the protein CASSSPGQGADGYTF.

This chain joins TRBV2 and TRBJ1-2; 9 bases are shared with TRBD1. Germline V CDR1 and CDR2: SNHLY, FYNNEI. The V and J ends lost 10 bases and 4 bases, in that order; junction bases with no gene match: 4. This CDR3 has 12 residues. CDR3 sequence reads: CATGQGTYGYTF. The DNA for the CDR3 is TGTGCCACAGGACAGGGGACCTATGGCTACACCTTC.

The V call is TRBV27, the J call TRBJ2-1, with D possibly being TRBD2 (6 bases). The V gene's germline CDR1 is MNHEY and CDR2 SMNVEV (reference sequence). The germline V and J ends were trimmed by 0 bases and 9 bases, with 15 bases remaining between them. The CDR3 is made up of 15 amino acids. CDR3 nucleotides: TGTGCCAGCAGTTTATCTGTGGGGGGTTCCCCTGAGCAGTTCTTC. Its translation is CASSLSVGGSPEQFF.

This clone came up a few times. This chain joins TRBV20-1 and TRBJ1-1, with a weak D call TRBD1 (5 bases). Germline loops: CDR1 DFQATT, CDR2 SNEGSKA (reference sequence). CDR3 size: 13 residues. V lost 3 bases, J lost 5 bases, and 13 bases lay in between. CDR3 sequence (DNA): TGCAGTGCTAGTAAGGGGAGTTTTACTGAAGCTTTCTTT. Protein product: CSASKGSFTEAFF.

The CDR3 nucleotides read TGTGCCAGCAGCTCCCCCCTTGGCGGCTACACCTTC. Translating it yields CASSSPLGGYTF. This rearrangement joins TRBV28 to TRBJ1-2; D is ambiguous. Germline values: CDR1 MDHEN, CDR2 SYDVKM. The CDR3 has 12 amino acids. V dropped 6 bases and J dropped 8 bases, with 13 bases sitting between them.

This clone has only a few counts. The chain joins TRBV25-1 to TRBJ1-2; no definite D call. V gave up 2 bases and J gave up 4 bases, with 5 bases separating them. CDR3 length: 12 amino acids. Germline V gene sequence: CDR1 MGHDK, CDR2 SYGVNS. CDR3 loop: CASSETGYGYTF. The CDR3 region has the DNA TGTGCCAGCAGTGAAACGGGCTATGGCTACACCTTC.

A few counts support this clone. J is TRBJ1-2 and V is TRBV6-4, with unresolved D. This CDR3 has 13 amino acids. Germline assignment: CDR1 MRHNA and CDR2 SNTAGT. V lost 6 bases to trimming and J lost 1 base, with 9 bases between them. CDR3 sequence (DNA): TGTGCCAGCAGACCCGACCATAACTATGGCTACACCTTC. As protein: CASRPDHNYGYTF.

The genes are TRBV27 and TRBJ1-1, with D uncertain. The V end lost 3 bases, the J end lost 4 bases, and 9 bases lay between the germline ends. The CDR3 loop spans 13 amino acids. Germline-derived CDR1 and CDR2 are MNHEY and SMNVEV (reference sequence). Here the CDR3 reads CASSLGWGTEAFF. CDR3 in DNA: TGTGCCAGCAGTTTGGGTTGGGGCACTGAAGCTTTCTTT.

This clone came up a few times. This chain uses TRBV29-1 with TRBJ2-1; the match to TRBD1 covers 9 bases. The CDR3 totals 14 residues. J was trimmed by 8 bases and V by 7 bases; bases with no gene match: 12. Germline lookup yields CDR1 SQVTM and CDR2 ANQGSEA. The CDR3 reads CSADTGTGFDEQFF. The CDR3 bases are TGCAGCGCAGATACCGGGACAGGGTTCGATGAGCAGTTCTTC.

The chain recombines TRBV18 with TRBJ1-6; tentatively, D is TRBD1 (5 bases). Trimming took 4 bases from V and 6 from J, leaving 7 bases between them. Germline assignment: CDR1 KGHSH and CDR2 LQKENI. The CDR3 totals 13 residues. DNA of the CDR3: TGTGCCAGCTCACGGGGCCTTAATTCACCCCTCCACTTT. It is translated as CASSRGLNSPLHF.

The chain recombines TRBV10-1 with TRBJ2-7, with D perhaps TRBD2 (6 bases). CDR1 and CDR2 (germline): WNHNN, SYGVQD (reference sequence). This CDR3 contains 22 residues. Trimming took 3 bases from V and 0 from J, leaving 33 bases between them. The chain's CDR3 is CASSDRSGRQGLRSLSSYEQYV. CDR3 bases: TGCGCCAGCAGTGACCGAAGTGGAAGGCAGGGACTCCGATCACTCAGCTCCTACGAGCAGTACGTC.

The chain employs TRBV10-1 and TRBJ2-7, with 14 bases fitting TRBD2. In germline, CDR1 is WNHNN, CDR2 SYGVQD (reference sequence). The CDR3 totals 15 residues. V was clipped by 4 bases and J by 3 bases; unmatched bases: 2. The CDR3 bases are TGCGCCAGCAGTGGTGGGACTAGCGGGAGCTACGAGCAGTACGTC. Translated, it gives CASSGGTSGSYEQYV.

The chain combines TRBV29-1 with TRBJ1-1; D uncertain. Germline lookup yields CDR1 SQVTM and CDR2 ANQGSEA. This CDR3 comprises 14 residues. Trimming stripped 5 bases from V and 0 bases from J, with 13 bases between. The CDR3: CSVCASTVNTEAFF. The CDR3 bases are TGCAGCGTTTGTGCCAGTACCGTGAACACTGAAGCTTTCTTT. The full variable domain, completed using reference TRBV29-1 and TRBJ1-1, is SAVISQKPSRDICQRGTSLTIQCQVDSQVTMMFWYRQQPGQSLTLIATANQGSEATYESGFVIDKFPISRPNLTFSTLTVSNMSPEDSSIYLCSVCASTVNTEAFFGQGTRLTVV.

The chain links TRBV5-4 to TRBJ1-3; a possible D gene is TRBD1 (6 bases). Germline CDR1 reads SGHNT; CDR2 reads YYREEE (reference sequence). CDR3 size: 14 residues. V gave up 1 base and J gave up 2 bases, with 7 bases separating them. The CDR3 nucleotides are TGTGCCAGCAGCTTGAACAGGGCTGGAAACACCATATATTTT. Translated, it gives CASSLNRAGNTIYF.

The rearrangement uses TRBV7-9 and TRBJ1-4, with D tentatively TRBD1 (5 bases). CDR3 length: 14 residues. Trimming took 7 bases from V and 5 from J, leaving 14 bases between them. Looked up from germline, CDR1 is SEHNR and CDR2 is FQNEAQ (reference sequence). Here the CDR3 DNA reads TGTGCCAGCACCAGTGGGACGGTCAATGAAAAACTGTTTTTT. Translation gives CASTSGTVNEKLFF.

This clone was picked up one time. DNA for the CDR3: TGTGCCAGCAGCTTGACAGGTTATGGCTACACCTTC. It codes for CASSLTGYGYTF. The rearrangement links TRBV5-5 to TRBJ1-2; perhaps TRBD1 as D (5 bases). There are 12 residues in the CDR3. The germline V and J ends were trimmed by 1 base and 5 bases, with 6 bases remaining between them. The germline V gene has CDR1 SGHKS and CDR2 YYEKEE (reference sequence).

This clone has just one count. The chain couples TRBV5-1 to TRBJ2-5; D is perhaps TRBD1 or TRBD2 (6 bases each). Trimming shortened V by 6 bases and J by 5 bases, and 17 bases separated the two germline ends. The germline CDR1 and CDR2 sequences are SGHRS and YFSETQ. CDR3 length equals 14 residues. The CDR3 loop is CASTEGGPGETQYF. The DNA for the CDR3 is TGCGCCAGCACCGAAGGGGGGCCTGGGGAGACCCAGTACTTC.

This clone was found once. The chain recombines TRBV6-5 with TRBJ2-7, with D possibly TRBD1 on 6 matching bases. Trimming took 6 bases from V and 0 from J, leaving 12 bases between them. Germline assignment: CDR1 MNHEY and CDR2 SVGAGI. This CDR3 comprises 14 residues. The CDR3 reads CASSLGQTSYEQYV. DNA for the CDR3: TGTGCCAGCAGCCTCGGACAGACCTCCTACGAGCAGTACGTC.

The chain links TRBV28 to TRBJ1-2; TRBD1 agrees at 7 bases. This CDR3 contains 17 residues. Germline CDR1 and CDR2: MDHEN and SYDVKM. The CDR3 region is CATRLPGQSQTNYGYTF. As DNA, the CDR3 is TGTGCTACCCGGTTGCCGGGACAGTCACAAACCAACTATGGCTACACCTTC.

The rearrangement uses TRBV10-1 and TRBJ2-3; no clear D. Trimming removed 3 bases from V and 3 bases from J, with 7 bases in between. There are 13 residues in the CDR3. Germline V gene lookup returns CDR1 WNHNN and CDR2 SYGVQD (reference sequence). The CDR3 DNA reads TGCGCCAGCAGTGAAAGTTGGACAGATACGCAGTATTTT. Encoded protein: CASSESWTDTQYF.

V is TRBV4-1 and J is TRBJ1-2; TRBD1 might be the D (5 bases). Trimming removed 0 bases from V and 3 bases from J, with 14 bases in between. CDR1 and CDR2 (germline): MGHRA, YSYEKL. The length of the CDR3 is 16 residues. CDR3 DNA sequence: TGCGCCAGCAGCCAAGATAGGAATTGGGGACACTATGGCTACACCTTC. This gives the protein CASSQDRNWGHYGYTF.

This chain joins TRBV9 and TRBJ2-7; D unresolved. Per germline, CDR1 SGDLS and CDR2 YYNGEE. The CDR3 sequence is 13 residues long. Trimming took off 3 bases at V and 6 bases at J, with 13 bases between the two ends. The CDR3 DNA reads as TGTGCCAGCAGCGCGACATGGTGGGGCGAGCAGTACTTC. Translating gives CASSATWWGEQYF.

The genes are TRBV3-1 (or the pseudogene TRBV3-2) and TRBJ1-4; 9 bases are a match to TRBD1. Unmatched junction bases numbered 8, after V lost 0 bases and J lost 0 bases. This CDR3 comprises 19 residues. Germline assignment: CDR1 LGHDT and CDR2 YNNKEL (reference sequence). The CDR3 protein is CASSQDMGQGLATNEKLFF. For the CDR3, the DNA is TGTGCCAGCAGCCAAGATATGGGACAGGGACTTGCAACTAATGAAAAACTGTTTTTT.

The chain links TRBV6-1 to TRBJ1-5; D gene uncertain. The CDR3 has 17 amino acids. V was trimmed by 0 bases and J by 2 bases, leaving 14 bases between them. Germline V gives CDR1 MNHNS, CDR2 SASEGT. The CDR3 coding sequence is TGTGCCAGCAGTGAAGCGCTTGGAGGGTCCCGCAATCAGCCCCAGCATTTT. It yields the protein CASSEALGGSRNQPQHF.

The CDR3 sequence: CASSLRGQTTMNTEAFF. The CDR3 DNA follows: TGTGCCAGCAGCTTAAGGGGACAGACTACCATGAACACTGAAGCTTTCTTT. The rearrangement links TRBV7-9 to TRBJ1-1; 7 positions match TRBD1. The CDR3 covers 17 residues. V lost 2 bases, J lost 0 bases, and 9 bases stayed unmatched. Per germline, CDR1 SEHNR and CDR2 FQNEAQ (reference sequence).

The chain is built from TRBV6-2 or TRBV6-3 and TRBJ2-1; 11 bases line up with TRBD2. Germline values: CDR1 MNHEY, CDR2 SVGEGT. The CDR3 runs 17 residues. Germline trimming cut 2 bases from V and 3 bases from J; bases unmatched to any gene: 6. The CDR3 DNA reads TGTGCCAGCAGTTACCCGGGGACTAGCGGAAACTACAATGAGCAGTTCTTC. Protein product: CASSYPGTSGNYNEQFF.

This CDR3 is CASSPLGSGTYEQYF. The CDR3 DNA sequence: TGTGCCAGCAGCCCCCTAGGTAGCGGCACCTACGAGCAGTACTTC. The chain recombines TRBV14 with TRBJ2-7; D perhaps matches TRBD2 (6 bases). Germline lookup yields CDR1 SGHDN and CDR2 FVKESK. The CDR3 covers 15 residues. Trimming cost V 4 bases and J 2 bases, with 15 bases left between them.

CDR3 amino acids: CASSLGGGNTIYF. CDR3 DNA: TGTGCCAGCAGCTTGGGGGGGGGAAACACCATATATTTT. The chain carries TRBV11-2 and TRBJ1-3; TRBD1 is a possible D gene (5 bases). The V gene lost 3 bases and the J gene lost 4 bases, with 7 bases spanning the gap. Germline V gene lookup returns CDR1 SGHAT and CDR2 FQNNGV. The CDR3 spans 13 residues.

This chain links TRBV4-2 with TRBJ2-2, with D uncertain. Per the germline V gene, CDR1 is LGHNA and CDR2 is YNFKEQ. This CDR3 is 14 amino acids long. V shed 4 bases and J shed 1 base, with 7 bases lying between them. The CDR3 sequence is CASSPKWNTGELFF. The CDR3 DNA sequence: TGTGCCAGCAGCCCCAAATGGAACACCGGGGAGCTGTTTTTT.

The J gene is TRBJ2-1, the V gene TRBV19, with 8 positions matching TRBD1. The CDR3 loop spans 13 amino acids. Germline loops: CDR1 LNHDA, CDR2 SQIVND (reference sequence). V lost 7 bases to trimming and J lost 7 bases; unmatched junction nucleotides: 6. The CDR3 region is CASKETGDNEQFF. In DNA, the CDR3 is TGTGCCAGTAAGGAGACAGGGGATAATGAGCAGTTCTTC.